This TCR beta chain stems from a study of CD8 T cells in Susac syndrome. Notes on the study in general: Only a relatively small number of individuals were included in the TCR sequencing and HLA analysis.

A note on this clonotype: Its antigen remains unidentified.

TCR beta was sequenced from blood CD8+ and CD4+ T cells. Both CD4+ and CD8+ T cells were negatively isolated, and TEMRA cells underwent FACS enrichment. Germline V lookup: CDR1 LGHDT, CDR2 YNNKEL (reference sequence). V dropped 1 base and J dropped 0 bases, with 9 bases sitting between them. CDR3 length equals 15 residues. It was with random hexamers that roughly 0.45 to 1 ug RNA was reverse transcribed. Each CDR3 protein is one row after TCRdb ran MiXCR on the immunoSEQ multiplex PCR reads. The sample has some 300,000 distinct CDR3 sequences, 85% seen once. Sequencing was carried out using CD8+ T cells from PBMCs. The chain links TRBV3-1 to TRBJ2-5; D unclear. The sequence came from a human donor with multiple sclerosis. The CDR3 DNA sequence: TGTGCCAGCAGCCAAGGGGCTCGGTACCAAGAGACCCAGTACTTC. Translation gives CASSQGARYQETQYF.